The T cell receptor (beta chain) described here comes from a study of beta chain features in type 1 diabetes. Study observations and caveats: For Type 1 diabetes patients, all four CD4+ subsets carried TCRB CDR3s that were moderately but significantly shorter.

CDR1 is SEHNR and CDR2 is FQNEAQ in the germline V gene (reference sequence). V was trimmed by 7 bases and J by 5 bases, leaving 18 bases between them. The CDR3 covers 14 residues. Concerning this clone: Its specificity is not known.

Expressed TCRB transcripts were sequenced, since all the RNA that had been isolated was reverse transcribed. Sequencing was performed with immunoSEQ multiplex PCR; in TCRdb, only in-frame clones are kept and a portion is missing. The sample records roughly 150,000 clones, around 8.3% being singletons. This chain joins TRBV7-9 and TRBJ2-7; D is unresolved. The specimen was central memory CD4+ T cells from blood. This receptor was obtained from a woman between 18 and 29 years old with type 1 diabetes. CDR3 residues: CASIPQTRIHEQYF. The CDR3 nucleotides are TGTGCCAGCATCCCACAGACCAGGATCCACGAGCAGTACTTC.